The present T cell receptor (beta chain) was sequenced within a study of shared clonotypes between healthy human individuals. Method: immunoSEQ multiplex PCR; TCRdb's copy keeps in-frame clones and lacks some. Among a few million clones, around 93% were seen once, and the ten largest hold around 1.7%. Trimming took 2 bases from V and 6 from J, leaving 13 bases between them. The CDR3 is made up of 14 amino acids. Looked up from germline, CDR1 is MNHEY and CDR2 is SVGAGI. This clone was detected only a few times. CD45RO-negative CD8 cells positively selected for CCR7 made up the naive population, which excluded terminally differentiated effector memory CD45RA+ cells.

The chain couples TRBV6-5 to TRBJ1-2, with D maybe TRBD1 (5 bases). The sample taken for sequencing was naive CD8+ T cells from PBMCs. The sequence was obtained from a man aged 18 to 29 in good health. Some clones in this sample may be carry-over from other donors' samples. The CDR3 DNA sequence: TGTGCCAGCAGTTACGGTAGTCAGGGTCATGGCTACACCTTC. Translating gives CASSYGSQGHGYTF.